These 26 T cell receptor beta chains were sequenced from one sample in a study of PD-L1 blockade in urothelial cancer. Produced via immunoSEQ multiplex PCR; TCRdb's table is partial and in-frame only. Of more than 30,000 clones detected, roughly 88% appear once; the ten largest clones hold more than 30%. Sequencing used PBMCs, obtained around atezolizumab (anti-PD-L1) treatment. Every receptor here comes from a man between 60 and 70 years old with urothelial cancer.

The chain employs TRBV18 and TRBJ2-5, with 9 bases fitting TRBD1. CDR3 length equals 15 residues. V trimming: 2 bases; J trimming: 2 bases; junction bases outside the gene matches: 3. Germline loops: CDR1 KGHSH, CDR2 LQKENI. The CDR3 sequence: CASSPDRGSQETQYF. The CDR3 DNA reads TGTGCCAGCTCACCAGACAGGGGGTCACAAGAGACCCAGTACTTC.

The chain has TRBV7-9 and TRBJ2-5, with a possible D match to TRBD1 (5 bases). CDR1 SEHNR and CDR2 FQNEAQ come from the germline V gene (reference sequence). The V and J ends lost 4 bases and 4 bases respectively, with 16 bases between them. CDR3 size: 15 residues. For the CDR3, the DNA is TGTGCCAGCAGCTCAGATCGACAGATTCGAGAGACCCAGTACTTC. Translation gives CASSSDRQIRETQYF. The full variable domain, rest sourced from reference TRBV7-9 and TRBJ2-5, is DTGVSQNPRHKITKRGQNVTFRCDPISEHNRLYWYRQTLGQGPEFLTYFQNEAQLEKSRLLSDRFSAERPKGSFSTLEIQRTEQGDSAMYLCASSSDRQIRETQYFGPGTRLLVL.

Here the CDR3 reads CASSPGLPYNEQFF. The CDR3 DNA reads as TGCGCCAGCAGCCCTGGACTGCCCTACAATGAGCAGTTCTTC. The V and J genes are TRBV5-1 and TRBJ2-1; tentatively, D is TRBD2 (5 bases). The CDR3 sequence is 14 residues long. V was trimmed by 4 bases and J by 2 bases, leaving 10 bases between them. Germline V CDR1 and CDR2: SGHRS, YFSETQ.

The CDR3 region is CASSYGLAQRTDTQYF. CDR3 bases: TGCGCCAGCAGCTACGGACTAGCCCAACGCACAGATACGCAGTATTTT. This rearrangement joins TRBV5-1 to TRBJ2-3; 8 bases are a match to TRBD2. CDR3 length: 16 amino acids. Trimming removed 3 bases from V and 1 base from J; junction bases left unmatched: 7. Germline CDR1 is SGHRS and CDR2 is YFSETQ.

The CDR3, as DNA: TGCGCCAGCAGCTTGGGACAGGCAGATACGCAGTATTTT. Translation: CASSLGQADTQYF. The chain links TRBV5-1 to TRBJ2-3; possibly TRBD1 for D (6 bases). With 0 bases removed from V and 4 bases from J, the gap between germline ends came to 6 bases. Germline V CDR1 and CDR2: SGHRS, YFSETQ. The CDR3 contains 13 residues.

The genes are TRBV29-1 and TRBJ1-1; D gene unclear. Trimming left V 4 bases short and J 0 bases short, with 3 bases between. CDR3 length: 11 amino acids. Germline CDR1 SQVTM, CDR2 ANQGSEA. CDR3 nucleotide sequence: TGCAGCGTTGCCTTGAACACTGAAGCTTTCTTT. It encodes CSVALNTEAFF.

The V gene is TRBV18, the J gene TRBJ2-6; TRBD1 matches 7 bases. Trimming at V came to 5 bases and at J to 2 bases, leaving 6 bases not matched to a gene. Germline-derived CDR1 and CDR2 are KGHSH and LQKENI. There are 16 residues in the CDR3. In nucleotides, the CDR3 is TGTGCCAGCTCATCAGACAGGGCCACTGGGGCCAACGTCCTGACTTTC. Amino acids: CASSSDRATGANVLTF.

The chain combines TRBV6-6 with TRBJ1-5; D not resolved. The germline V and J ends were trimmed by 6 bases and 4 bases, with 7 bases remaining between them. The germline V gene has CDR1 MNHNY and CDR2 SVGAGI (reference sequence). This CDR3 has 12 residues. The CDR3 DNA follows: TGTGCCAGCAGCCAGAAGAATCAGCCCCAGCATTTT. It encodes CASSQKNQPQHF.

The chain joins TRBV4-3 to TRBJ1-5; D remains ambiguous. The germline gives CDR1 LGHNA, CDR2 YSLEER. V lost 0 bases to trimming and J lost 1 base, with 4 bases between them. The CDR3 has 14 residues. The CDR3 spells CASSQELSNQPQHF. CDR3 in DNA: TGCGCCAGCAGCCAAGAATTAAGCAATCAGCCCCAGCATTTT.

The J gene is TRBJ2-7, the V gene TRBV30, with D maybe TRBD2 (7 bases). Germline V gene data show CDR1 as GTSNPN and CDR2 as SVGIG (reference sequence). V was shortened by 2 bases and J by 7 bases, with 21 bases between the two germline ends. The CDR3 totals 15 residues. The CDR3 loop reads CAWSFSKGGAREQYF. The DNA of the CDR3 is TGTGCCTGGAGTTTTTCTAAAGGGGGGGCGCGAGAGCAGTACTTC.

This chain uses TRBV2 with TRBJ1-2; D might be TRBD1 (5 bases). Germline lookup yields CDR1 SNHLY and CDR2 FYNNEI. The CDR3 runs 15 residues. Trimming removed 6 bases from V and 1 base from J, with 15 bases in between. The CDR3 here is CASRTNFGGNYGYTF. The CDR3 DNA follows: TGTGCCAGCAGAACAAATTTCGGGGGTAACTATGGCTACACCTTC.

The chain links TRBV23-1 to TRBJ2-7; 7 bases are shared with TRBD1. TRBV23-1 is an ORF, with its function uncertain. The J segment lost 4 bases and the V segment lost 4 bases, leaving 7 bases of the junction unmatched. The length of the CDR3 is 14 residues. CDR3 region: CASSPYRGVYEQYF. CDR3 DNA sequence: TGCGCCAGCAGTCCCTACAGGGGAGTATACGAGCAGTACTTC.

This clone was seen more than once but under ten times. The DNA of the CDR3 is TGTGCCAGCAGCCCTGGGGGGGGCAATTCACCCCTCCACTTT. Its protein product is CASSPGGGNSPLHF. The rearrangement links TRBV9 to TRBJ1-6; D perhaps matches TRBD1 (6 bases). The length of the CDR3 is 14 residues. Trimming stripped 4 bases from V and 7 bases from J, with 12 bases between. Per the germline V gene, CDR1 is SGDLS and CDR2 is YYNGEE.

This clone appeared a single time. The chain recombines TRBV4-1 with TRBJ2-1, with D tentatively TRBD1 (5 bases). Germline V gene data show CDR1 as MGHRA and CDR2 as YSYEKL. This CDR3 region has 14 residues. V was shortened by 4 bases and J by 7 bases, with 14 bases between the two germline ends. DNA for the CDR3: TGCGCCAGCAGCCCAATAACCCAGGGAAATGAGCAGTTCTTC. It is translated as CASSPITQGNEQFF.

The J gene is TRBJ2-1, the V gene TRBV7-2; possible D gene TRBD1, 6 bases. Germline V gene data show CDR1 as SGHTA and CDR2 as FQGNSA. This CDR3 spans 15 amino acids. The germline V and J ends were trimmed by 4 bases and 10 bases, with 20 bases remaining between them. CDR3 in amino acids: CASSSPSKNRVEQFF. The CDR3 coding sequence is TGTGCCAGCAGCTCCCCGTCCAAAAACAGGGTCGAGCAGTTCTTC.

J is TRBJ2-6 and V is TRBV7-3; 11 bases fit TRBD2. The CDR3 totals 19 residues. CDR1 is SGHTA and CDR2 is FQGTGA in the germline V gene. J lost 1 base, V lost 5 bases, and 10 bases had no gene match. CDR3 DNA: TGTGCCAGCAGCCCTTTCGTAGCGGGGGGGGCGTCTGGGGCCAACGTCCTGACTTTC. Translated: CASSPFVAGGASGANVLTF.

V usage is TRBV9 and J usage is TRBJ1-2; no clear D gene. CDR1 SGDLS and CDR2 YYNGEE come from the germline V gene. V lost 0 bases, J lost 7 bases, and 7 bases lay in between. The CDR3 is made up of 12 amino acids. CDR3 nucleotide sequence: TGTGCCAGCAGCGTAGGCGTCGGTGGCTACACCTTC. Translation: CASSVGVGGYTF. Filled out from reference TRBV9 and TRBJ1-2, the complete variable domain reads DSGVTQTPKHLITATGQRVTLRCSPRSGDLSVYWYQQSLDQGLQFLIQYYNGEERAKGNILERFSAQQFPDLHSELNLSSLELGDSALYFCASSVGVGGYTFGSGTRLTVV.

The V and J genes are TRBV12-5 and TRBJ2-7; 9 bases fit TRBD1. The CDR3 consists of 14 residues. V shed 6 bases and J 3 bases; nucleotides not matched to a gene: 6. Germline CDR1 reads LGHNT; CDR2 reads FRNRAP. CDR3 coding DNA: TGTGCTAGTGGACCGGGACAGGGAAGCTACGAGCAGTACTTC. Amino acids: CASGPGQGSYEQYF.

The rearrangement uses TRBV6-5 and TRBJ1-3, with D possibly being TRBD1 (6 bases). The CDR3 loop spans 15 amino acids. V shed 6 bases and J shed 4 bases, with 16 bases lying between them. Germline assignment: CDR1 MNHEY and CDR2 SVGAGI. In nucleotides, the CDR3 is TGTGCCAGCAGCCCCGTACAGGGATCCGGAAACACCATATATTTT. Translated, it gives CASSPVQGSGNTIYF.

The rearrangement links TRBV5-3 to TRBJ1-2; 7 bases match TRBD1. TRBV5-3 is sorted into the ORF group, with uncertain function. The junction had 3 bases not matched to a gene; V was cut back by 3 bases and J by 4 bases. The CDR3 contains 13 residues. The CDR3 protein is CARSSGQVYGYTF. The CDR3 DNA is TGTGCCAGAAGCTCCGGACAGGTCTATGGCTACACCTTC.

CDR3 loop: CASSQDRDREKLFF. DNA for the CDR3: TGCGCCAGCAGCCAAGACAGGGATCGTGAAAAACTGTTTTTT. The chain carries TRBV4-3 and TRBJ1-4; tentatively, D is TRBD1 (5 bases). Deletions cut 0 bases from V and 7 bases from J, with 9 bases between. The CDR3 totals 14 residues. Germline V gene lookup returns CDR1 LGHNA and CDR2 YSLEER.

The CDR3 bases are TGCGCCAGCAGCCAAGTTCTTTCTACACTGACAGGGGATGGGTCACCCCTCCACTTT. Its translation is CASSQVLSTLTGDGSPLHF. The chain has TRBV4-1 and TRBJ1-6; 8 nucleotides align to TRBD1. Unmatched junction bases numbered 18, after V lost 1 base and J lost 10 bases. Germline CDR1 MGHRA, CDR2 YSYEKL. The CDR3 extends over 19 amino acids.

The V call is TRBV6-1, the J call TRBJ1-1; 7 bases align to TRBD1. This CDR3 has 17 residues. Per germline, CDR1 MNHNS and CDR2 SASEGT. Unmatched junction bases numbered 18, after V lost 6 bases and J lost 5 bases. The CDR3 bases are TGTGCCAGCAGAGAACCCCAGGGGGGCCTCGCCGGGACTGAAGCTTTCTTT. Translating it yields CASREPQGGLAGTEAFF.

The genes are TRBV6-5 and TRBJ2-1; 7 bases are shared with TRBD2. The CDR3 sequence is 15 residues long. V trimming: 7 bases; J trimming: 5 bases; junction bases outside the gene matches: 11. The germline V gene encodes CDR1 MNHEY and CDR2 SVGAGI. The CDR3 is CASTAVPSGNNEQFF. CDR3 DNA: TGTGCCAGCACCGCGGTCCCTAGCGGTAACAATGAGCAGTTCTTC.

The rearrangement joins TRBV30 to TRBJ1-2, with 7 bases lining up with TRBD1. This CDR3 is built from 13 residues. CDR1 and CDR2 (germline): GTSNPN, SVGIG (reference sequence). Trimming removed 3 bases from V and 4 bases from J; junction bases left unmatched: 5. In DNA form, the CDR3 reads TGTGCCTGGAGCATACAGGGGACCTATGGCTACACCTTC. This sequence encodes CAWSIQGTYGYTF.

The rearrangement links TRBV30 to TRBJ1-2; no reliable D call. Germline CDR1 GTSNPN, CDR2 SVGIG (reference sequence). V was trimmed by 0 bases and J by 0 bases, leaving 5 bases between them. The CDR3 is 13 amino acids. The CDR3 region has the DNA TGTGCCTGGAGTGTTGGAGCTAACTATGGCTACACCTTC. Translated: CAWSVGANYGYTF.